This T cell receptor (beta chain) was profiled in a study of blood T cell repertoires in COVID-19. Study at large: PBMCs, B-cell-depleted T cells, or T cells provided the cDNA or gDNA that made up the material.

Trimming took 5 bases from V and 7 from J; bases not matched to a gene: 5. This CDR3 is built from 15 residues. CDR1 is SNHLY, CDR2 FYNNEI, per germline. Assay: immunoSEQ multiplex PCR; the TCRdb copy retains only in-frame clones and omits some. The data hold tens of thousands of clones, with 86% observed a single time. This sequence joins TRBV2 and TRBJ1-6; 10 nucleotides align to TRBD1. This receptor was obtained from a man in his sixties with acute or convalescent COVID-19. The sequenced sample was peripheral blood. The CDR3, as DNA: TGTGCCAGCAGTCGGGACAGGGGATCGAATTCACCCCTCCACTTT. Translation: CASSRDRGSNSPLHF.